The next 23 T cell receptor beta chains were all read from a single sample in a study of T cell responses to AZD1222 COVID-19 vaccine (dated by TCRdb to the early 2020s). Taken with the paper, the label for time point translates to: baseline before first vaccination. The library was built by means of the immunoSEQ multiplex PCR assay. The immuneACCESS repertoire file appears here via TCRdb, limited to in-frame rearrangements. These files lack a portion of the clones; in checked studies, under half of the deficit traces to unresolved V genes, and the cause of the others is not known. For this sample there are some 130,000 clones; over 90% appear just once. The top ten clones comprise about 0.91% of the sample. This material consisted of peripheral blood, taken on day 0 of AZD1222 vaccination. The receptors derive from an adult in good health.

This clone was counted between two and nine times. This sequence joins TRBV19 and TRBJ1-5; D is unclear. The CDR3 extends over 13 amino acids. CDR1 is LNHDA, CDR2 SQIVND, per germline (reference sequence). V was pared by 3 bases and J by 5 bases, with 8 bases between. The DNA for the CDR3 is TGTGCCAGTAGTATTCAGGCGGATCAGCCCCAGCATTTT. Amino acid sequence: CASSIQADQPQHF.

The CDR3 here is CASSNGGNSNQPQHF. The CDR3 DNA sequence: TGTGCCAGTAGCAACGGCGGAAATAGCAATCAGCCCCAGCATTTT. V is TRBV19 and J is TRBJ1-5; no definite D call. CDR1 LNHDA and CDR2 SQIVND come from the germline V gene (reference sequence). V was pared by 6 bases and J by 0 bases, with 12 bases between. This CDR3 contains 15 residues.

V gene TRBV5-1 combines with J gene TRBJ2-7; D not certain. V gave up 2 bases and J gave up 2 bases, with 8 bases separating them. The germline gives CDR1 SGHRS, CDR2 YFSETQ. The CDR3 runs 13 residues. CDR3 sequence (DNA): TGCGCCAGCAGCTTACTCTTAGCCTACGAGCAGTACTTC. This translates into CASSLLLAYEQYF.

The rearrangement uses TRBV15 and TRBJ2-1; possibly TRBD1 for D (6 bases). The germline CDR1 and CDR2 sequences are LNHNV and YYDKDF (reference sequence). The V end lost 3 bases, the J end lost 5 bases, and 29 bases lay between the germline ends. This CDR3 contains 20 residues. CDR3 region: CATSSWVRGDPLNPHNEQFF. DNA of the CDR3: TGTGCCACCAGCAGTTGGGTCAGGGGCGATCCTCTTAACCCCCACAATGAGCAGTTCTTC.

The V gene is TRBV7-9, the J gene TRBJ2-2; 7 bases map to TRBD1. CDR3 size: 15 residues. V dropped 7 bases and J dropped 2; count of bases not matched to a gene: 7. Germline V gives CDR1 SEHNR, CDR2 FQNEAQ (reference sequence). This CDR3 reads CASTHTGVNTGELFF. In nucleotides, the CDR3 is TGTGCCAGCACTCATACAGGGGTAAACACCGGGGAGCTGTTTTTT.

J is TRBJ1-1 and V is TRBV5-1; 7 bases match TRBD1. CDR3 length equals 14 residues. J gave up 1 base and V 5 bases, and 5 bases lay outside the gene matches. Looked up from germline, CDR1 is SGHRS and CDR2 is YFSETQ. CDR3 sequence: CASRQDRTNTEAFF. The CDR3 bases are TGCGCCAGCAGACAGGACAGGACGAACACTGAAGCTTTCTTT.

The V call is TRBV3-1 (or the pseudogene TRBV3-2), the J call TRBJ1-4, with TRBD1 matching 9 bases. The germline CDR1 and CDR2 sequences are LGHDT and YNNKEL (reference sequence). V dropped 1 base and J dropped 9; count of bases not matched to a gene: 3. The length of the CDR3 is 14 residues. As DNA, the CDR3 is TGTGCCAGCAGCCAAGCAGGACAGGGGAAAAAACTGTTTTTT. This codes for CASSQAGQGKKLFF.

This rearrangement joins TRBV6-6 to TRBJ2-1, with 8 bases aligning to TRBD1. The trim removed 4 bases at V and 7 bases at J, leaving 12 bases unmatched. The CDR3 has 16 residues. The V gene's germline CDR1 is MNHNY and CDR2 SVGAGI (reference sequence). CDR3 bases: TGTGCCAGCAGTTCCTCCGGACAGGGTGGTGCGAATGAGCAGTTCTTC. It encodes CASSSSGQGGANEQFF.

This clone was seen once. This rearrangement joins TRBV6-5 to TRBJ1-4; D gene uncertain. The germline CDR1 and CDR2 sequences are MNHEY and SVGAGI. The CDR3 is 14 residues long. Trimming stripped 6 bases from V and 4 bases from J, with 12 bases between. CDR3 residues: CASSRQPDNEKLFF. The DNA for the CDR3 is TGTGCCAGCAGCAGACAACCGGATAATGAAAAACTGTTTTTT.

The chain couples TRBV5-4 to TRBJ2-1; 8 bases are shared with TRBD2. J lost 13 bases, V lost 4 bases, and 7 bases had no gene match. Germline values: CDR1 SGHNT, CDR2 YYREEE (reference sequence). The CDR3 is made up of 12 amino acids. The CDR3 is CASSKYSGDQFF. For the CDR3, the DNA is TGTGCCAGCAGCAAATATAGCGGGGACCAGTTCTTC.

This clone was recorded a few times. This rearrangement joins TRBV18 to TRBJ2-3; no reliable D call. Germline V CDR1 and CDR2: KGHSH, LQKENI. V lost 2 bases, J lost 3 bases, and 0 bases lay in between. This CDR3 comprises 11 residues. The chain's CDR3 is CASSPTDTQYF. The CDR3 nucleotides are TGTGCCAGCTCACCAACAGATACGCAGTATTTT. Variable domain in full (rest from reference TRBV18 and TRBJ2-3): NAGVMQNPRHLVRRRGQEARLRCSPMKGHSHVYWYRQLPEEGLKFMVYLQKENIIDESGMPKERFSAEFPKEGPSILRIQQVVRGDSAAYFCASSPTDTQYFGPGTRLTVL.

This rearrangement joins TRBV6-4 to TRBJ1-6; 10 bases map to TRBD1. After removal of 0 bases from V and 10 bases from J, the junction contained 0 bases not matched to a gene. Looked up from germline, CDR1 is MRHNA and CDR2 is SNTAGT. CDR3 length: 14 residues. The CDR3 sequence is CASSDSTGGSPLHF. In DNA, the CDR3 is TGTGCCAGCAGTGACTCGACAGGGGGCTCACCCCTCCACTTT.

V and J are TRBV10-2 and TRBJ1-1, with D hard to call. V was clipped by 4 bases and J by 1 base, with 16 bases between them. This CDR3 is 16 amino acids long. Germline lookup yields CDR1 WSHSY and CDR2 SAAADI. This CDR3 is CASSVDGAPGNTEAFF. In DNA, the CDR3 is TGCGCCAGCAGTGTTGACGGTGCTCCGGGGAACACTGAAGCTTTCTTT.

This clone has just one count. The V and J genes are TRBV7-9 and TRBJ2-3; D not certain. Per germline, CDR1 SEHNR and CDR2 FQNEAQ (reference sequence). The CDR3 extends over 12 amino acids. The V and J ends lost 0 bases and 4 bases respectively, with 2 bases between them. CDR3: CASSLAADTQYF. The CDR3 DNA reads TGTGCCAGCAGCTTAGCGGCAGATACGCAGTATTTT.

The chain recombines TRBV16 with TRBJ1-2, with 9 bases identical to TRBD1. The V segment lost 7 bases and the J segment 3 bases; nucleotides outside the gene matches: 9. The CDR3 is 15 amino acids. Germline-derived CDR1 and CDR2 are KGHSY and FQNENV. The CDR3 region has the DNA TGTGCCAGCACCTCCTACAGGGGGCGAGACTATGGCTACACCTTC. It encodes CASTSYRGRDYGYTF.

The DNA for the CDR3 is TGTGCCAGCAGTTACTCAGGCAGGGGGCGCGGCAATCAGCCCCAGCATTTT. This codes for CASSYSGRGRGNQPQHF. The chain couples TRBV6-2 or TRBV6-3 to TRBJ1-5; TRBD1 matches at 8 bases. J was trimmed by 2 bases and V by 0 bases; bases with no gene match: 6. Germline CDR1 is MNHEY and CDR2 is SVGEGT. The CDR3 covers 17 residues.

The V and J genes are TRBV7-9 and TRBJ1-4; possible D gene TRBD1, 6 bases. The CDR3 has 15 residues. Per germline, CDR1 SEHNR and CDR2 FQNEAQ (reference sequence). The V end was cut by 1 base, the J end by 8 bases, with 14 bases between. CDR3 bases: TGTGCCAGCAGCTTAGGGGTTGGACAGATCGAAAAACTGTTTTTT. As protein: CASSLGVGQIEKLFF.

The CDR3 spells CASSKGHRVYNEQFF. The CDR3 DNA is TGTGCCAGCAGCAAAGGGCACAGGGTATACAATGAGCAGTTCTTC. V gene TRBV21-1 combines with J gene TRBJ2-1; the table names TRBD1, a call not compared with the DNA. TRBV21-1 is termed a pseudogene. The CDR3 consists of 15 residues.

The table lists this clone with a few counts. This sequence joins TRBV3-1 (or the pseudogene TRBV3-2) and TRBJ1-5; D is ambiguous. CDR3 length equals 15 residues. Germline V gives CDR1 LGHDT, CDR2 YNNKEL (reference sequence). V was clipped by 1 base and J by 0 bases, with 7 bases between them. CDR3 amino acids: CASSQGEYSNQPQHF. The CDR3 DNA reads TGTGCCAGCAGCCAAGGAGAGTATAGCAATCAGCCCCAGCATTTT.

The chain combines TRBV18 with TRBJ2-5; 14 bases map to TRBD2. Germline V gives CDR1 KGHSH, CDR2 LQKENI. Trimming removed 6 bases from V and 4 bases from J; junction bases left unmatched: 7. This CDR3 region has 16 residues. In nucleotides, the CDR3 is TGTGCCAGCTCTCGTCCGGGACTAGCGGGGGTAGAGACCCAGTACTTC. It is translated as CASSRPGLAGVETQYF.

This clone was observed a single time. The chain uses TRBV7-8 and TRBJ2-7; D is perhaps TRBD1 (6 bases). CDR3 length: 13 amino acids. CDR1 is SGHVS and CDR2 is FQNEAQ in the germline V gene. CDR3 sequence (DNA): TGTACACTCCCTAGAGGGGGAATCTACGAGCAGTACTTC. This codes for CTLPRGGIYEQYF.

V is TRBV30 and J is TRBJ1-4; D call uncertain. Trimming stripped 2 bases from V and 5 bases from J, with 18 bases between. Per germline, CDR1 GTSNPN and CDR2 SVGIG (reference sequence). This CDR3 has 16 residues. The CDR3 reads CAWSPFPRRSNEKLFF. As DNA, the CDR3 is TGTGCCTGGAGTCCGTTTCCCCGCAGGTCCAATGAAAAACTGTTTTTT. The full variable domain, rest sourced from reference TRBV30 and TRBJ1-4, is SQTIHQWPATLVQPVGSPLSLECTVEGTSNPNLYWYRQAAGRGLQLLFYSVGIGQISSEVPQNLSASRPQDRQFILSSKKLLLSDSGFYLCAWSPFPRRSNEKLFFGSGTQLSVL.

The chain joins TRBV10-1 to TRBJ1-2, with TRBD1 matching 8 bases. This CDR3 has 15 amino acids. Germline assignment: CDR1 WNHNN and CDR2 SYGVQD (reference sequence). J gave up 2 bases and V 6 bases, and 8 bases lay outside the gene matches. CDR3 loop: CASREQGDTNYGYTF. The DNA for the CDR3 is TGCGCCAGCAGGGAACAGGGGGACACGAACTATGGCTACACCTTC.